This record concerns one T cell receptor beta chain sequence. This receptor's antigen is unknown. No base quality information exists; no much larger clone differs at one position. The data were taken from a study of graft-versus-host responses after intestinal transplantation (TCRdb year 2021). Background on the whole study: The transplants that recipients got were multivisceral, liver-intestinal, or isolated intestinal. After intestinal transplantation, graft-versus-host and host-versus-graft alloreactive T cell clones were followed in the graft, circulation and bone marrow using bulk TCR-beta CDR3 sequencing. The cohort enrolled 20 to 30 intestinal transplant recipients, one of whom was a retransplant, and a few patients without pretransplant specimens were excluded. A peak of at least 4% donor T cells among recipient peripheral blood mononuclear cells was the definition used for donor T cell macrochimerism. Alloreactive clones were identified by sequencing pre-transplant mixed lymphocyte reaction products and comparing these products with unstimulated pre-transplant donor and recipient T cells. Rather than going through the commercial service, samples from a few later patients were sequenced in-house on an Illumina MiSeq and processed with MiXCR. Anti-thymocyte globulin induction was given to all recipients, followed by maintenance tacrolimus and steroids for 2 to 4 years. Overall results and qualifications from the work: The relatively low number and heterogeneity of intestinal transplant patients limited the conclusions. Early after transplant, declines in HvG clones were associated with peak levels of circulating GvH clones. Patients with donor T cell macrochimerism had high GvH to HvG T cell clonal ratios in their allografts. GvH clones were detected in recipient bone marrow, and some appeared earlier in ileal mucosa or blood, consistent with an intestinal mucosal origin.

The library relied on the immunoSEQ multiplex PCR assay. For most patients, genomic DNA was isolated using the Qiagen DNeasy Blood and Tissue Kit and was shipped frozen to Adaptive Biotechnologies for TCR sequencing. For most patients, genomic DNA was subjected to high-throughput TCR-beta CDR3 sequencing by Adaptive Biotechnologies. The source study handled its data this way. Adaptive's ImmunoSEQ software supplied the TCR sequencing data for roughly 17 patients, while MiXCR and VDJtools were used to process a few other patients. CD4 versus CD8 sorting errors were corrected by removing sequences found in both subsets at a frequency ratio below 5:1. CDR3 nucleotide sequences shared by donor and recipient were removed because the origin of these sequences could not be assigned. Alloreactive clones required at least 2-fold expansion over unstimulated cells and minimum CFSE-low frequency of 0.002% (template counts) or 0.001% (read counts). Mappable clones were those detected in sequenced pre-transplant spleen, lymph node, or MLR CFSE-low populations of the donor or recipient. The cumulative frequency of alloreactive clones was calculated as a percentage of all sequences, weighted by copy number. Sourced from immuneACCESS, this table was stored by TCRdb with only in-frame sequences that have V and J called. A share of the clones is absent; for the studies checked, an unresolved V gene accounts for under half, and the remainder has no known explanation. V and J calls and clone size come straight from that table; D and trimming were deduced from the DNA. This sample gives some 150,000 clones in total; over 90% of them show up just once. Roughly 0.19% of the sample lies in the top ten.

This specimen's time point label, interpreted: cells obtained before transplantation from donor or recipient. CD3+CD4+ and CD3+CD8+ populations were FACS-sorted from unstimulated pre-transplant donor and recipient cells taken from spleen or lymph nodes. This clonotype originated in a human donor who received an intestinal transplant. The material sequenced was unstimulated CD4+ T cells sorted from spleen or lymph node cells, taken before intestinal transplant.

The DNA sequence is TGTGCCAGCAGTTACGGGACTAGCGGGATTTACAATGAGCAGTTCTTC. Translation gives CASSYGTSGIYNEQFF. The chain was built from TRBV6-5 and TRBJ2-1; 13 middle bases align to TRBD2. Reading the germline V gene gives CDR1 MNHEY and CDR2 SVGAGI. V is pruned by 2 bases and J by 4 bases, leaving 2 bases of the junction without a gene match. From the cysteine up to the phenylalanine, the CDR3 has a length of 16 residues. Of the read, only the CDR3 DNA is kept; its 48 bases are in frame from base 1.